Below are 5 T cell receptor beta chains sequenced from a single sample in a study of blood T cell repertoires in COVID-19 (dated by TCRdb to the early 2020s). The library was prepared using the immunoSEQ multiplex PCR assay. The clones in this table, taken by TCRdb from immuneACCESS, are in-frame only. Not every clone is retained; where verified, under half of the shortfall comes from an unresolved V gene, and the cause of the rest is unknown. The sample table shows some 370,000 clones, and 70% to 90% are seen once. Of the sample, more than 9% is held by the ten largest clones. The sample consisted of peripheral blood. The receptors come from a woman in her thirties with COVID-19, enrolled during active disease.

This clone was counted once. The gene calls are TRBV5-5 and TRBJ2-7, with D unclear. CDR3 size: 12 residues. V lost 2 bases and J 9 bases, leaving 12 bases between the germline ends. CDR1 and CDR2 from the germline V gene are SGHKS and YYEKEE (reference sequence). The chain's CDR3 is CASSFGGTPQYF. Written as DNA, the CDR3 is TGTGCCAGCAGCTTTGGTGGCACCCCGCAGTACTTC.

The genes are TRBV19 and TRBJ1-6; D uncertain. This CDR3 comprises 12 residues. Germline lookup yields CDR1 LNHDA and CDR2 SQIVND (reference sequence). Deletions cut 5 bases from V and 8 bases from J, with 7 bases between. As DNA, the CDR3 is TGTGCCAGTAGTCCTCAGGATTCACCCCTCCACTTT. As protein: CASSPQDSPLHF.

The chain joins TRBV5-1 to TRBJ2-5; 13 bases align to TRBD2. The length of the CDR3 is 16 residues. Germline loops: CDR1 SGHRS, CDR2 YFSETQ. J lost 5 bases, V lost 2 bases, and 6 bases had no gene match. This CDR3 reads CASSFRTSGSLETQYF. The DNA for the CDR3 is TGCGCCAGCAGCTTTAGGACTAGCGGGAGCCTTGAGACCCAGTACTTC. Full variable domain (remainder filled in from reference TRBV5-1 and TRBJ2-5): KAGVTQTPRYLIKTRGQQVTLSCSPISGHRSVSWYQQTPGQGLQFLFEYFSETQRNKGNFPGRFSGRQFSNSRSEMNVSTLELGDSALYLCASSFRTSGSLETQYFGPGTRLLVL.

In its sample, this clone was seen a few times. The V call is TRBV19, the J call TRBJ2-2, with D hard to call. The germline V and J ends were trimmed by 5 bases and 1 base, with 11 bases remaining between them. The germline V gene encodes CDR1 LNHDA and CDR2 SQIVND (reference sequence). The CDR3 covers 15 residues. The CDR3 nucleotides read TGTGCCAGTAGTGATATCAGGAAGAACACCGGGGAGCTGTTTTTT. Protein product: CASSDIRKNTGELFF.

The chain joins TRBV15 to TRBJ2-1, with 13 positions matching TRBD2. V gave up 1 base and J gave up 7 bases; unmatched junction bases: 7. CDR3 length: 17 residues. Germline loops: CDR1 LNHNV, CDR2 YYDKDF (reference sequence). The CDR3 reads CATSRALAGGPGNEQFF. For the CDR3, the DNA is TGTGCCACCAGCAGAGCACTAGCGGGAGGGCCGGGGAATGAGCAGTTCTTC. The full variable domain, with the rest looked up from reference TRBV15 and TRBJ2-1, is DAMVIQNPRYQVTQFGKPVTLSCSQTLNHNVMYWYQQKSSQAPKLLFHYYDKDFNNEADTPDNFQSRRPNTSFCFLDIRSPGLGDTAMYLCATSRALAGGPGNEQFFGPGTRLTVL.